The clone carrying this T cell receptor beta chain was seen just once. The sample belongs to a study of shared T cell receptors in the human thymus. The CDR3 is 14 amino acids. Looked up from germline, CDR1 is ENHRY and CDR2 is SYGVKD. Trimming removed 4 bases from V and 0 bases from J, with 10 bases in between. Using immunoSEQ multiplex PCR, the repertoire was profiled, and TCRdb retains in-frame clones only, with some absent. The sample has 700,000 to 750,000 clones, approximately 85% seen once. The sample was also linked to a second study, of human thymus T cells. As that report states: Resections obtained during corrective heart surgery supplied the thymus tissue. Biased V and J segment usage appeared in thymus and peripheral blood. A high degree of thymic repertoire overlap among unrelated individuals was reported in related research.

Specimen: thymocytes. The sequence came from a girl in the first two years of life with a congenital heart defect. The chain links TRBV10-3 to TRBJ2-7; D is possibly TRBD2 (5 bases). CDR3 sequence reads: CAISGSGRSYEQYF. The CDR3 bases are TGTGCCATCAGTGGAAGCGGACGCTCCTACGAGCAGTACTTC.